This T cell receptor beta chain was recovered during a study of Ad26.COV2.S vaccination and SARS-CoV-2 variants. The assay was immunoSEQ multiplex PCR, and TCRdb's table has in-frame clones only and misses some. This sample has about 370,000 clones; around nine tenths occur once, and the top ten carry 3.5%. Regarding this clone: Its antigen is as yet unknown.

As to treatment: roughly 18 received Ad26.COV2.S at low or high dose, single or two shots; a few received placebo; per-sample allocation not given. Vaccine and placebo recipients were sampled on day 63 after the first injection. The germline V gene has CDR1 SGDLS and CDR2 YYNGEE. The CDR3 sequence is 11 residues long. Trimming removed 4 bases at V and 6 bases at J, with 4 bases between. Study-wide results and limits: Spike-specific CD8+ and CD4+ T cell responses reportedly showed substantial breadth after vaccination.

The TCR comes from a person aged 18 to 59 who received the Ad26.COV2.S COVID-19 vaccine or a placebo. This sample comprised peripheral blood, obtained in a trial of Ad26.COV2.S vaccine versus placebo. This chain joins TRBV9 and TRBJ2-2; no clear D gene. CDR3 region: CASSSPGELFF. For the CDR3, the DNA is TGTGCCAGCAGCTCACCCGGGGAGCTGTTTTTT.